This TCR beta chain originates from a study of CD8 T cells in ankylosing spondylitis. CDR1 and CDR2 from the germline V gene are SGHDT and YYEEEE. This CDR3 is 14 amino acids long. V lost 1 base to trimming and J lost 7 bases, with 11 bases between them. Using its own MiXCR run on the 5' RACE reads, TCRdb lists one record per CDR3 protein. The repertoire includes 300,000 to 350,000 distinct CDR3 sequences, around 21% of them detected once, and under 4% sits in the top ten. The source is a female donor with ankylosing spondylitis or in good health (not recorded which). The specimen was blood, either unsorted or a sorted T cell fraction (not recorded which). The chain employs TRBV5-6 and TRBJ2-2; D ambiguous. The CDR3 loop is CASSLSRLGGELFF. As DNA, the CDR3 is TGTGCCAGCAGCTTGTCGAGGTTAGGCGGGGAGCTGTTTTTT.